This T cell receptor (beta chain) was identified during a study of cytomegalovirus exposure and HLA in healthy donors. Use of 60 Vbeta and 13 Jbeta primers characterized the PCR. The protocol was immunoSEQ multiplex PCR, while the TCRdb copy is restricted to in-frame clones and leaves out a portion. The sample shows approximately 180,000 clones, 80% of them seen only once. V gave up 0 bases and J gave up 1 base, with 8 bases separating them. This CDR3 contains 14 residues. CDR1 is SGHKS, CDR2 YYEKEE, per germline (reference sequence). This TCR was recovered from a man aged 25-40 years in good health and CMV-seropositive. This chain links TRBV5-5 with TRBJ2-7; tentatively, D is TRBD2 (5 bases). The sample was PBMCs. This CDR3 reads CASSLGSGSYEQYF. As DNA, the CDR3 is TGTGCCAGCAGCTTGGGTTCGGGATCCTACGAGCAGTACTTC.